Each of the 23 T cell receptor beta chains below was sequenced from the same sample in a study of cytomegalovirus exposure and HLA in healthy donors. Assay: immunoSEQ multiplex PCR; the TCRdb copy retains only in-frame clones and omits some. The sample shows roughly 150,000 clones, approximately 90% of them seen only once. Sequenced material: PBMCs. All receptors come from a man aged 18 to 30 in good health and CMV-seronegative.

For the CDR3, the DNA is TGCGCCAGCAGTGAATCTGGGGGCCACACCTACAATGAGCAGTTCTTC. This translates into CASSESGGHTYNEQFF. The V gene is TRBV10-1, the J gene TRBJ2-1; D is possibly TRBD1 (6 bases). Germline-derived CDR1 and CDR2 are WNHNN and SYGVQD (reference sequence). With 3 bases removed from V and 2 bases from J, the gap between germline ends came to 14 bases. The CDR3 is made up of 16 amino acids.

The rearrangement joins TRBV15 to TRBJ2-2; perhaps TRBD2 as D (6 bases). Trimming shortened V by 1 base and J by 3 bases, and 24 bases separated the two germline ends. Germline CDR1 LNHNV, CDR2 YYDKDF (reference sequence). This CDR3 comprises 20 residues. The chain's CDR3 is CATSRVGGADYKGYTGELFF. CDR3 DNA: TGTGCCACCAGCAGAGTGGGGGGAGCGGACTATAAGGGGTACACCGGGGAGCTGTTTTTT.

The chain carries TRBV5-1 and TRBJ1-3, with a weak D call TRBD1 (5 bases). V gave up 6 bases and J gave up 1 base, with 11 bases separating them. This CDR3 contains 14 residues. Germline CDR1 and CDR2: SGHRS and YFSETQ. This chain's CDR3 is CASKTAQSGNTIYF. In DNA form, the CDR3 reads TGCGCCAGCAAGACAGCGCAATCTGGAAACACCATATATTTT.

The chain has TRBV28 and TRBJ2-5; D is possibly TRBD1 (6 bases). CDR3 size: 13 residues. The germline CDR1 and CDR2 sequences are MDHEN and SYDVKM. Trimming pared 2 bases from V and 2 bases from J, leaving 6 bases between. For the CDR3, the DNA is TGTGCCAGCAGTTTACAGGGGCAAGAGACCCAGTACTTC. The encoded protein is CASSLQGQETQYF.

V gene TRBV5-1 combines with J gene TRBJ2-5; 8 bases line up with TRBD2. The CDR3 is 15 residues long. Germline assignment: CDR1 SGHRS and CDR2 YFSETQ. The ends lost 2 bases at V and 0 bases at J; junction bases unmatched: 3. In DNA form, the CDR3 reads TGCGCCAGCAGCTTTGGCGGGGGGTACCAAGAGACCCAGTACTTC. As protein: CASSFGGGYQETQYF.

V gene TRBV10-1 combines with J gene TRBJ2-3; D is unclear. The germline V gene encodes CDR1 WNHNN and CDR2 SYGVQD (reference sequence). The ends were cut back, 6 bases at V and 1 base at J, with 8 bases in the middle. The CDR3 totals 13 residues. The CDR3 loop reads CASSLSGTDTQYF. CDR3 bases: TGCGCCAGCAGCCTGAGCGGCACAGATACGCAGTATTTT.

CDR3 sequence reads: CASSLAVTGGVDEQYF. CDR3 sequence (DNA): TGTGCCAGCAGCTTGGCCGTGACAGGGGGCGTCGACGAGCAGTACTTC. This rearrangement joins TRBV5-5 to TRBJ2-7, with 10 bases fitting TRBD1. CDR1 and CDR2 (germline): SGHKS, YYEKEE (reference sequence). This CDR3 contains 16 residues. V lost 0 bases to trimming and J lost 5 bases; unmatched junction nucleotides: 8. Full variable domain (remainder filled in from reference TRBV5-5 and TRBJ2-7): DAGVTQSPTHLIKTRGQQVTLRCSPISGHKSVSWYQQVLGQGPQFIFQYYEKEERGRGNFPDRFSARQFPNYSSELNVNALLLGDSALYLCASSLAVTGGVDEQYFGPGTRLTVT.

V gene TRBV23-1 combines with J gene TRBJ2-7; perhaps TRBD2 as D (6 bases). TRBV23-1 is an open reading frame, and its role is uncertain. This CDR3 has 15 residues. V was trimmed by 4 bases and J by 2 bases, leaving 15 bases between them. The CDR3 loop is CASSRSWRVPYEQYF. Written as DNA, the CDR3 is TGCGCCAGCAGTCGGTCCTGGAGGGTCCCCTACGAGCAGTACTTC.

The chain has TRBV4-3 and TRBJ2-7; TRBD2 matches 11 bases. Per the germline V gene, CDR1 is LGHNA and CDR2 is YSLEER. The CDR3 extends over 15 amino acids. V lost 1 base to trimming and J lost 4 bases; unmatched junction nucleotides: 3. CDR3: CASSQGTSGLYEQYF. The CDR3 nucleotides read TGCGCCAGCAGCCAAGGGACTAGCGGGTTGTACGAGCAGTACTTC.

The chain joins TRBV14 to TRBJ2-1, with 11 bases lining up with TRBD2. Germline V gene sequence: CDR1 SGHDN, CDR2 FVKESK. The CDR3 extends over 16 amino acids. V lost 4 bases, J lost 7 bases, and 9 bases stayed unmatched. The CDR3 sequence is CASSPLAGGYLNEQFF. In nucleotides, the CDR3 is TGTGCCAGCAGCCCTTTAGCGGGAGGGTACCTAAATGAGCAGTTCTTC.

In DNA, the CDR3 is TGCGCCAGCAGCTCCGAGGGGGTCGGGCAGCCCCAGCATTTT. This codes for CASSSEGVGQPQHF. The chain joins TRBV5-1 to TRBJ1-5; tentative D call: TRBD1 (6 bases). The germline V and J ends were trimmed by 3 bases and 7 bases, with 14 bases remaining between them. This CDR3 comprises 14 residues. Germline V lookup: CDR1 SGHRS, CDR2 YFSETQ.

The CDR3 protein is CASSVYRTGNHEQYF. In nucleotides, the CDR3 is TGTGCCAGCAGTGTCTATCGGACAGGGAACCACGAGCAGTACTTC. V is TRBV28 and J is TRBJ2-7; 8 bases align to TRBD1. Germline V gene data show CDR1 as MDHEN and CDR2 as SYDVKM. V lost 5 bases, J lost 5 bases, and 11 bases stayed unmatched. This CDR3 is built from 15 residues.

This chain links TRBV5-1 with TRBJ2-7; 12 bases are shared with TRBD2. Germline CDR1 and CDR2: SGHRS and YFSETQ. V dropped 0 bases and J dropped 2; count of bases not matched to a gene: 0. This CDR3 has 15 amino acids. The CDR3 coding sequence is TGCGCCAGCAGCTTGGCTAGCGGGGGGGCCTACGAGCAGTACTTC. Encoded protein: CASSLASGGAYEQYF.

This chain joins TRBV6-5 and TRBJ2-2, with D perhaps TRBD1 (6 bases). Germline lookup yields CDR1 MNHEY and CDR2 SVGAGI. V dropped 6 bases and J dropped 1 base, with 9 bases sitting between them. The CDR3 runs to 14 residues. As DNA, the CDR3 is TGTGCCAGCAGAAAGGGACAGAACACCGGGGAGCTGTTTTTT. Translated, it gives CASRKGQNTGELFF.

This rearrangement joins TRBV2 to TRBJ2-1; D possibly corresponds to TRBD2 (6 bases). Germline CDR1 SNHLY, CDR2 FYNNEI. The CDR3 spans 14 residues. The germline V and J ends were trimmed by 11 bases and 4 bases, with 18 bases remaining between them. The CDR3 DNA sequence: TGTGCCGGCCCGGGGCGGGGAACTTACAATGAGCAGTTCTTC. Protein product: CAGPGRGTYNEQFF.

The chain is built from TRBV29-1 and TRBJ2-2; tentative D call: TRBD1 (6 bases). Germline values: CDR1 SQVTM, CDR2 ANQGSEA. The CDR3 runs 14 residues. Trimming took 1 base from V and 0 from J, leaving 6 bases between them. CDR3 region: CSVEGTANTGELFF. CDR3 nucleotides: TGCAGCGTTGAAGGGACAGCGAACACCGGGGAGCTGTTTTTT.

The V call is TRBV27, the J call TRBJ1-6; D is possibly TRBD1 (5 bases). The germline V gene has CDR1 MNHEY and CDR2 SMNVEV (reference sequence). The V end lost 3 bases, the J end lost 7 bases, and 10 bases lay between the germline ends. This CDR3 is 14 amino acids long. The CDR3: CASSFTTGNSPLHF. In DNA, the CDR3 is TGTGCCAGCAGTTTTACAACAGGAAATTCACCCCTCCACTTT.

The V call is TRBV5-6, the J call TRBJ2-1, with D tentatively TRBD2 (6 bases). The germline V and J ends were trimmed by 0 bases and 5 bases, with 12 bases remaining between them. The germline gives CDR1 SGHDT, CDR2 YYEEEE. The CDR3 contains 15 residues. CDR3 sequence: CASSLALALNNEQFF. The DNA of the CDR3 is TGTGCCAGCAGCTTGGCTCTAGCGTTAAACAATGAGCAGTTCTTC.

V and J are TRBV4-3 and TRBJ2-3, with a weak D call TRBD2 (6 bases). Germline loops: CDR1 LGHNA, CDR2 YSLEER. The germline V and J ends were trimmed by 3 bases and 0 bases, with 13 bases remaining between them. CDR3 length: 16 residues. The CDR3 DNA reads TGCGCCAGCAGCCAGGGCCCGGGACTTAGCACAGATACGCAGTATTTT. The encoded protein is CASSQGPGLSTDTQYF.

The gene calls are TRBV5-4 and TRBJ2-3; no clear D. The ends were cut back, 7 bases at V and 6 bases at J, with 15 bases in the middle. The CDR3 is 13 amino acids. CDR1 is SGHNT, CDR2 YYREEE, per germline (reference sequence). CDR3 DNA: TGTGCCAGCTCCCAGTCCCTCGGGGATACGCAGTATTTT. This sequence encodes CASSQSLGDTQYF.

The chain's CDR3 is CASSLLAETDTQYF. In DNA, the CDR3 is TGTGCCAGCAGCTTACTAGCGGAGACAGATACGCAGTATTTT. This chain uses TRBV11-2 with TRBJ2-3, with 7 bases that match TRBD2. The CDR3 is 14 residues long. Trimming at V came to 2 bases and at J to 3 bases, leaving 2 bases not matched to a gene. Germline V lookup: CDR1 SGHAT, CDR2 FQNNGV.

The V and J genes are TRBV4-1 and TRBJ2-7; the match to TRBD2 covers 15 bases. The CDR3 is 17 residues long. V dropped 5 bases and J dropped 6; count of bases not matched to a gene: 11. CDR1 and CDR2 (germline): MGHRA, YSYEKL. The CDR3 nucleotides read TGCGCCAGCAGCTATACGCCGGGACTAGCGGGAGGTGTCGAGCAGTACTTC. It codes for CASSYTPGLAGGVEQYF.

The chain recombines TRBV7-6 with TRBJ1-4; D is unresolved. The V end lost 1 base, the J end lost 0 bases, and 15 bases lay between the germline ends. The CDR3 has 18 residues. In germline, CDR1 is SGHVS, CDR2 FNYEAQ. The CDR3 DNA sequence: TGTGCCAGCAGCTTAGGGGTTGGCCAGGACTCAACTAATGAAAAACTGTTTTTT. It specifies CASSLGVGQDSTNEKLFF.